Listed below are T cell receptor beta chains from one sample, sequenced in a study of T-cell memory formation after mild COVID-19. In TCRdb, the 5' RACE reads were re-called with MiXCR into one record per CDR3 protein. This table has 150,000 to 200,000 distinct CDR3 sequences, 9.5% to 13% appearing once. The sample consisted of PBMCs or a T cell subset sorted from them (not recorded which). These receptor sequences come from a man younger than 35 who had mild COVID-19 (a few samples of this study predate the infection). Cell type and time point are not known. Each CDR3 is given with its conserved first and last residue. D genes are given only for firm matches. Clone size appears in some rows only: once, few, many, or a class for an expanded clone.

>TRBJ2-2|NA|NA|TRBV21-1
TGTGCCAGCAGCAAAGCTCGGGGACGGCACAGGGGGAGCGAGCTGTTTTTT
CASSKARGRHRGSELFF
>TRBJ1-2|TRBD1|NA|TRBV4-1
TGCGCCAGCAGCCAAGGGTTTAGACAGGGACGTGGCTACACCTTC
CASSQGFRQGRGYTF
>TRBJ2-5|TRBD2|NA|TRBV5-1
TGCGCCAGCAGCTCCTTAACGAGCGGGAACCAAGAGACCCAGTACTTC
CASSSLTSGNQETQYF
>TRBJ1-2|NA|few|TRBV29-1
TGCAGCGCACAGGGTGATGCCGGTGGCTACACCTTC
CSAQGDAGGYTF
>TRBJ2-1|TRBD2|many|TRBV6-5
TGTGCCAGCAGTTCCCCAGGACTAGCGGGGAGGAATGAGCAGTTCTTC
CASSSPGLAGRNEQFF
>TRBJ1-2|NA|few|TRBV5-1
TGCGCCAGCAGTGAGGCGGACTATGGCTACACCTTC
CASSEADYGYTF
>TRBJ2-3|TRBD2|NA|TRBV20-1
TGCAGTGCTAGAGAGTCTAGCGGGGGGACCGCGGATACGCAGTATTTT
CSARESSGGTADTQYF
>TRBJ2-7|TRBD2|NA|TRBV7-9
TGTGCCAGCAGCGTGGGACTAGCGGGGGCCCGGGACGAGCAGTACTTC
CASSVGLAGARDEQYF
>TRBJ2-1|NA|NA|TRBV18
TGTGCCAGCTCACCACGGCCTAGCGTTTACAATGAGCAGTTCTTC
CASSPRPSVYNEQFF
>TRBJ1-2|NA|NA|TRBV4-3
TGCGCCAGCAGCCAAGATTGGGGGCACTATGGCTACACCTTC
CASSQDWGHYGYTF
>TRBJ1-1|NA|NA|TRBV12-3/TRBV12-4
TGTGCCAGCAGCCCAGGACAGTTAGCCTTCTTT
CASSPGQLAFF
>TRBJ1-3|TRBD1|NA|TRBV7-2
TGTGCCAGCAGCGTCACAGGGGGAAGCTCTGGAAACACCATATATTTT
CASSVTGGSSGNTIYF
>TRBJ1-2|NA|few|TRBV6-5
TGTGCCAGCAGTCCCATGTCAGGACACAAGAACTATGGCTACACCTTC
CASSPMSGHKNYGYTF
>TRBJ2-5|NA|NA|TRBV5-1
TGCGCCAGCAGCCTTTCTCGGGGAAAGGGAGAGACCCAGTACTTC
CASSLSRGKGETQYF